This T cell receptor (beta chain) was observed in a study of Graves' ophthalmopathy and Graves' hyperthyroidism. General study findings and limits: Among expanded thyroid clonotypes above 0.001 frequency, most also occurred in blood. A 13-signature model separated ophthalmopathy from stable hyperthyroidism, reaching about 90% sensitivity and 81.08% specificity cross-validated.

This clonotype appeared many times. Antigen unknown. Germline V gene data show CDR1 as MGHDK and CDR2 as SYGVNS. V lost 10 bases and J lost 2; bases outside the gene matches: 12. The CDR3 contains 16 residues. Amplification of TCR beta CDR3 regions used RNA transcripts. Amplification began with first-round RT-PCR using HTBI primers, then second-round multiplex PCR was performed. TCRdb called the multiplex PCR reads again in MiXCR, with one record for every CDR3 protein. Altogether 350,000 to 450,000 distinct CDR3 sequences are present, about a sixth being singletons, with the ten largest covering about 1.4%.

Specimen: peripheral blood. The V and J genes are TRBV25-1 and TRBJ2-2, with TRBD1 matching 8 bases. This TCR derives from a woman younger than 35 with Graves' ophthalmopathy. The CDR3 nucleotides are TGTGCCACAAGTTTGCGGACAGGGCGAAACACCGGGGAGCTGTTTTTT. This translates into CATSLRTGRNTGELFF. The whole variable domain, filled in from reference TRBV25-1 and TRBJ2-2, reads EADIYQTPRYLVIGTGKKITLECSQTMGHDKMYWYQQDPGMELHLIHYSYGVNSTEKGDLSSESTVSRIRTEHFPLTLESARPSHTSQYLCATSLRTGRNTGELFFGEGSRLTVL.